These 26 T cell receptor beta chains were all obtained from the same sample, sequenced in a study of cytomegalovirus exposure and HLA in healthy donors. This PCR relied on a set of 60 Vbeta primers and 13 Jbeta primers. Measured with immunoSEQ multiplex PCR; TCRdb has only the in-frame clones, and not every one. The data show about 86,000 clones, with just under 80% seen just once and 2% to 3% held by the top ten. The sequenced sample consisted of PBMCs. The receptors stem from a male donor in good health and CMV-seropositive.

The CDR3 reads CASSPPSGGSQFF. CDR3 nucleotides: TGTGCCAGCAGTCCGCCCAGCGGGGGGTCCCAGTTCTTC. The chain is built from TRBV25-1 and TRBJ2-1, with TRBD2 identical over 9 bases. The V gene end was trimmed by 5 bases and the J gene end by 13 bases; junction bases not matched to a gene: 9. Germline lookup yields CDR1 MGHDK and CDR2 SYGVNS. The CDR3 totals 13 residues.

The chain couples TRBV6-1 to TRBJ2-1; TRBD2 aligns across 7 bases. With 2 bases clipped from V and 6 bases from J, the junction kept 7 bases outside the gene matches. The germline gives CDR1 MNHNS, CDR2 SASEGT. This CDR3 spans 15 amino acids. Here the CDR3 reads CASSELGGRANEQFF. In DNA, the CDR3 is TGTGCCAGCAGTGAATTAGGTGGGAGGGCCAATGAGCAGTTCTTC.

CDR3 sequence (DNA): TGTGCCAGCAGCCTCCAGACTAGCGGGGGGTTAGGTGAGCAGTTCTTC. The encoded protein is CASSLQTSGGLGEQFF. This sequence joins TRBV7-7 and TRBJ2-1; TRBD2 agrees at 13 bases. Looked up from germline, CDR1 is SSHAT and CDR2 is FNYEAQ (reference sequence). This CDR3 has 16 amino acids. V lost 5 bases and J lost 9; bases outside the gene matches: 10.

This clone showed up just once. This rearrangement joins TRBV7-2 to TRBJ2-2; unclear D gene. CDR1 is SGHTA and CDR2 is FQGNSA in the germline V gene. Trimming cost V 5 bases and J 6 bases, with 10 bases left between them. The CDR3 sequence is 13 residues long. The DNA for the CDR3 is TGTGCCAGCAGCCCGAGTCCTGCCGGGGAGCTGTTTTTT. This translates into CASSPSPAGELFF.

V is TRBV5-1 and J is TRBJ2-7; 7 nucleotides agree with TRBD2. Germline loops: CDR1 SGHRS, CDR2 YFSETQ. J was trimmed by 1 base and V by 4 bases; bases with no gene match: 8. The CDR3 consists of 15 residues. For the CDR3, the DNA is TGCGCCAGCAGCCAGGGAGGGTCGGGGTCCTACGAGCAGTACTTC. It codes for CASSQGGSGSYEQYF.

This clone showed up just a few times. The same CDR3 is also encoded by other DNA sequences in this sample. The chain recombines TRBV27 with TRBJ1-3; D gene uncertain. Trimming removed 2 bases at V and 4 bases at J, with 9 bases between. This CDR3 comprises 14 residues. The germline gives CDR1 MNHEY, CDR2 SMNVEV (reference sequence). The CDR3 reads CASSLAGSGNTIYF. CDR3 coding DNA: TGTGCCAGCAGTTTAGCGGGATCCGGAAACACCATATATTTT.

This clone has a handful of counts. For the CDR3, the DNA is TGTGCCAGCAGCTTGACAGGGGGTTTTGGTGGCTACACCTTC. It yields the protein CASSLTGGFGGYTF. The rearrangement joins TRBV7-9 to TRBJ1-2, with 9 bases fitting TRBD1. Per the germline V gene, CDR1 is SEHNR and CDR2 is FQNEAQ (reference sequence). The CDR3 runs to 14 residues. Germline trimming cut 3 bases from V and 7 bases from J; bases unmatched to any gene: 6.

This clone was seen just once. The chain couples TRBV5-4 to TRBJ2-1; weak D call: TRBD1 (5 bases). Trimming pared 1 base from V and 6 bases from J, leaving 14 bases between. There are 15 residues in the CDR3. From germline, CDR1 is SGHNT and CDR2 YYREEE (reference sequence). The chain's CDR3 is CASSLIGQGRNEQFF. The CDR3, as DNA: TGTGCCAGCAGCTTGATCGGGCAGGGTCGCAATGAGCAGTTCTTC.

This CDR3 is CASSPVVGQDSYEQYF. CDR3 coding DNA: TGCGCCAGCAGCCCGGTCGTGGGACAGGACTCCTACGAGCAGTACTTC. The rearrangement joins TRBV5-1 to TRBJ2-7; 8 bases match TRBD1. In germline, CDR1 is SGHRS, CDR2 YFSETQ. The ends lost 4 bases at V and 0 bases at J; junction bases unmatched: 9. This CDR3 comprises 16 residues. Based on the CDR3 plus reference TRBV5-1 and TRBJ2-7, the full variable domain is KAGVTQTPRYLIKTRGQQVTLSCSPISGHRSVSWYQQTPGQGLQFLFEYFSETQRNKGNFPGRFSGRQFSNSRSEMNVSTLELGDSALYLCASSPVVGQDSYEQYFGPGTRLTVT.

The J gene is TRBJ2-1, the V gene TRBV5-1, with D perhaps TRBD2 (5 bases). CDR3 length equals 16 residues. Per germline, CDR1 SGHRS and CDR2 YFSETQ. V was clipped by 1 base and J by 2 bases, with 13 bases between them. This CDR3 reads CASSLTSGGTYNEQFF. In nucleotides, the CDR3 is TGCGCCAGCAGCTTGACCAGCGGAGGCACCTACAATGAGCAGTTCTTC.

The V call is TRBV27, the J call TRBJ2-7, with D perhaps matching TRBD2 (6 bases). The germline gives CDR1 MNHEY, CDR2 SMNVEV (reference sequence). This CDR3 is built from 15 residues. Trimming cost V 6 bases and J 2 bases, with 17 bases left between them. The CDR3 coding sequence is TGTGCCAGCAGGAAGTCCAGGGAGGTGACCTACGAGCAGTACTTC. Translating it yields CASRKSREVTYEQYF.

This clone was recorded at least ten times. The rearrangement uses TRBV7-9 and TRBJ1-4; 8 nucleotides match TRBD1. CDR1 SEHNR and CDR2 FQNEAQ come from the germline V gene (reference sequence). CDR3 length: 14 residues. J was trimmed by 1 base and V by 8 bases; bases with no gene match: 3. The CDR3 here is CASLRGQTNEKLFF. In DNA form, the CDR3 reads TGTGCCAGCCTCAGGGGGCAAACTAATGAAAAACTGTTTTTT.

This chain connects TRBV29-1 to TRBJ2-7; 8 positions agree with TRBD1. The germline gives CDR1 SQVTM, CDR2 ANQGSEA. The length of the CDR3 is 15 residues. V lost 3 bases and J lost 3; bases outside the gene matches: 10. The CDR3 here is CSVEVIGQGLYEQYF. The CDR3 DNA is TGCAGCGTTGAGGTTATCGGACAGGGACTCTACGAGCAGTACTTC.

CDR3 sequence (DNA): TGTGCCAGCAGTGGCGGACAGACTGGAAACACCATATATTTT. Its translation is CASSGGQTGNTIYF. The chain links TRBV2 to TRBJ1-3; D might be TRBD1 (6 bases). Trimming removed 4 bases at V and 2 bases at J, with 9 bases between. The CDR3 sequence is 14 residues long. From germline, CDR1 is SNHLY and CDR2 FYNNEI.

The rearrangement links TRBV4-3 to TRBJ2-3; TRBD2 agrees at 7 bases. V gave up 3 bases and J gave up 0 bases; unmatched junction bases: 9. The CDR3 totals 17 residues. Germline values: CDR1 LGHNA, CDR2 YSLEER. In nucleotides, the CDR3 is TGCGCCAGCAGCCAGGGACTAACGGGAACTAGCACAGATACGCAGTATTTT. Protein product: CASSQGLTGTSTDTQYF.

The chain carries TRBV4-3 and TRBJ2-3; a weak D match, TRBD1 (5 bases). CDR3 length: 16 amino acids. Germline V gives CDR1 LGHNA, CDR2 YSLEER. V shed 0 bases and J shed 0 bases, with 10 bases lying between them. CDR3 loop: CASSQDGAASTDTQYF. Written as DNA, the CDR3 is TGCGCCAGCAGCCAAGATGGGGCAGCTAGCACAGATACGCAGTATTTT.

The genes are TRBV25-1 and TRBJ2-7; 12 bases align to TRBD2. After removal of 7 bases from V and 6 bases from J, the junction contained 10 bases not matched to a gene. The CDR3 extends over 15 amino acids. The germline V gene encodes CDR1 MGHDK and CDR2 SYGVNS. DNA of the CDR3: TGTGCCAGCACCCCTCGACTAGCGGGAGTGCTCGAGCAGTACTTC. It is translated as CASTPRLAGVLEQYF.

CDR3 in amino acids: CASKQGRGGNEQFF. CDR3 sequence (DNA): TGTGCCAGCAAACAGGGAAGGGGTGGGAATGAGCAGTTCTTC. The rearrangement uses TRBV6-5 and TRBJ2-1; D may be TRBD1 (6 bases). Trimming stripped 7 bases from V and 7 bases from J, with 17 bases between. Germline V CDR1 and CDR2: MNHEY, SVGAGI. This CDR3 is built from 14 residues.

The chain uses TRBV5-1 and TRBJ1-1, with a tentative D call TRBD1 (5 bases). The germline CDR1 and CDR2 sequences are SGHRS and YFSETQ. This CDR3 has 15 residues. Between the trimmed V and J ends, which lost 3 bases and 1 base, there was a span of 13 bases. Written as DNA, the CDR3 is TGCGCCAGCAGCTCCGAGCTGGGGCCGAACACTGAAGCTTTCTTT. Translation: CASSSELGPNTEAFF. Full variable domain (outside the CDR3, taken from reference TRBV5-1 and TRBJ1-1): KAGVTQTPRYLIKTRGQQVTLSCSPISGHRSVSWYQQTPGQGLQFLFEYFSETQRNKGNFPGRFSGRQFSNSRSEMNVSTLELGDSALYLCASSSELGPNTEAFFGQGTRLTVV.

In its sample, this clone was seen a few times. The chain links TRBV4-2 to TRBJ2-5; 10 nucleotides agree with TRBD2. The end of the DNA fits TRBJ2-7 better, so the J call may be wrong. Germline values: CDR1 LGHNA, CDR2 YNFKEQ. The CDR3 contains 16 residues. The CDR3 sequence is CASSQDGSSGGYEQYF. CDR3 bases: TGTGCCAGCAGCCAAGATGGGTCTAGCGGGGGCTACGAGCAGTACTTC.

The chain links TRBV9 to TRBJ2-1, with TRBD2 as a possible D gene (5 bases). Germline loops: CDR1 SGDLS, CDR2 YYNGEE. The V end was cut by 2 bases, the J end by 10 bases, with 10 bases between. CDR3 size: 12 residues. The CDR3 DNA reads TGTGCCAGCAGCGTCGTAAGGGAGGAGCAGTTCTTC. This translates into CASSVVREEQFF.

The chain employs TRBV7-2 and TRBJ2-7; TRBD2 might be the D (5 bases). V lost 0 bases, J lost 4 bases, and 13 bases lay in between. This CDR3 is built from 15 residues. CDR1 and CDR2 from the germline V gene are SGHTA and FQGNSA. The DNA of the CDR3 is TGTGCCAGCAGCTTAGCGCCCAGCACGGGGTACGAGCAGTACTTC. Amino acids: CASSLAPSTGYEQYF.

The chain combines TRBV7-8 with TRBJ2-1, with D perhaps matching TRBD2 (6 bases). This CDR3 region has 17 residues. V shed 5 bases and J shed 0 bases, with 17 bases lying between them. Germline lookup yields CDR1 SGHVS and CDR2 FQNEAQ. The CDR3 DNA sequence: TGTGCCAGCAGCCTCAACTCAGCTAGCGCCTCCTACAATGAGCAGTTCTTC. This sequence encodes CASSLNSASASYNEQFF.

J is TRBJ1-5 and V is TRBV6-6, with unresolved D. Deletions cut 2 bases from V and 2 bases from J, with 7 bases between. Looked up from germline, CDR1 is MNHNY and CDR2 is SVGAGI (reference sequence). There are 14 residues in the CDR3. CDR3 bases: TGTGCCAGCAGTTACGAGGGCCGCAATCAGCCCCAGCATTTT. This codes for CASSYEGRNQPQHF.

The chain combines TRBV18 with TRBJ2-7, with 11 bases lining up with TRBD2. Germline lookup yields CDR1 KGHSH and CDR2 LQKENI. This CDR3 has 18 amino acids. The junction had 16 bases not matched to a gene; V was cut back by 6 bases and J by 3 bases. The CDR3 region has the DNA TGTGCCAGCTCCAAAGGAGAACTAGCGGGAGCCAGGGGCTACGAGCAGTACTTC. Protein product: CASSKGELAGARGYEQYF.

On this clone itself: The same CDR3 can be traced to other DNA sequences in this sample. The genes are TRBV19 and TRBJ1-5; 10 bases are a match to TRBD1. The germline V gene encodes CDR1 LNHDA and CDR2 SQIVND (reference sequence). The length of the CDR3 is 15 residues. With 7 bases clipped from V and 2 bases from J, the junction kept 5 bases outside the gene matches. The CDR3 nucleotides read TGTGCCAGTACCACCGGGACAGGGGGCAATCAGCCCCAGCATTTT. Translating it yields CASTTGTGGNQPQHF.